A selection of T cell receptor beta chains follows, all from one sample in a study of T cell responses to AZD1222 COVID-19 vaccine. Produced via immunoSEQ multiplex PCR; TCRdb's table is partial and in-frame only. Of about 200,000 clones listed, more than 80% were seen once; the top ten hold about 3.5%. The sequences come from peripheral blood, collected 28 days after the second dose of the MenACWY control vaccine. Receptors were obtained from an adult who received the MenACWY meningococcal vaccine as a control. CDR3s include the opening cysteine and the closing phenylalanine or tryptophan. The D gene is left open where the match is weak. Some rows have no size entry. The others give once, few or many, or a class for an expanded clone.

>13|TRBJ2-7|NA|NA|TRBV24-1
CATSDPSSYEQYF
TGTGCCACCAGTGATCCAAGCTCCTACGAGCAGTACTTC
>15|TRBJ2-1|TRBD2|NA|TRBV10-3
CAISETSGAYNEQFF
TGTGCCATCAGTGAGACTAGCGGGGCTTACAATGAGCAGTTCTTC
>20|TRBJ2-5|NA|NA|TRBV13
CASSPGRQGLASGLQETQYF
TGTGCCAGCAGCCCCGGGCGGCAGGGGCTGGCTAGCGGACTACAAGAGACCCAGTACTTC
>16|TRBJ2-7|TRBD2|once|TRBV2
CASSDLGLAGSYEQYF
TGTGCCAGCAGTGACCTTGGACTAGCGGGCTCCTACGAGCAGTACTTC
>15|TRBJ2-7|TRBD2|NA|TRBV5-4
CASSPTSGRAVEQYF
TGTGCCAGCAGCCCAACTAGCGGGAGGGCCGTCGAGCAGTACTTC
>16|TRBJ2-3|TRBD2|NA|TRBV30
CAWIQTAGILTDTQYF
TGTGCCTGGATACAGACAGCGGGGATCTTGACAGATACGCAGTATTTT
>13|TRBJ2-6|NA|once|TRBV29-1
CSVEGRGANVLTF
TGCAGCGTCGAAGGTCGTGGGGCCAACGTCCTGACTTTC
>16|TRBJ2-5|NA|NA|TRBV6-1
CASSEQGHLGGETQYF
TGTGCCAGCAGTGAACAGGGACACCTCGGAGGGGAGACCCAGTACTTC
>14|TRBJ2-2|NA|NA|TRBV30
CAWSVKGTTGELFF
TGTGCCTGGAGTGTAAAGGGGACCACCGGGGAGCTGTTTTTT
>12|TRBJ1-1|NA|NA|TRBV29-1
CSVLGRNTEAFF
TGCAGCGTCCTGGGACGGAACACTGAAGCTTTCTTT
>16|TRBJ2-5|NA|once|TRBV5-1
CASSSDGGTAQETQYF
TGCGCCAGCAGCTCTGACGGCGGGACAGCCCAAGAGACCCAGTACTTC
>16|TRBJ2-2|TRBD2|NA|TRBV19
CASTLLGGRQSGELFF
TGTGCCAGTACCTTACTTGGCGGGAGACAGTCCGGGGAGCTGTTTTTT
>14|TRBJ2-2|TRBD2|NA|TRBV11-2
CASSLGGTDGELFF
TGTGCCAGCAGCTTGGGGGGGACGGACGGGGAGCTGTTTTTT
>14|TRBJ1-6|NA|NA|TRBV27
CASSSAGTNSPLHF
TGTGCCAGCAGTTCGGCGGGAACCAATTCACCCCTCCACTTT
>15|TRBJ1-2|TRBD1|NA|TRBV7-3
CASSPGQGAFYGYTF
TGTGCCAGCAGCCCTGGACAGGGGGCATTCTATGGCTACACCTTC
>16|TRBJ2-1|TRBD2|NA|TRBV9
CASSVGTSGPWDEQFF
TGTGCCAGCAGCGTAGGTACTAGCGGGCCCTGGGATGAGCAGTTCTTC
>14|TRBJ2-2|NA|NA|TRBV24-1
CATSEVGGTGELFF
TGTGCCACCAGTGAGGTCGGGGGCACCGGGGAGCTGTTTTTT
>16|TRBJ2-5|TRBD2|NA|TRBV6-5
CASSYLTSGIQETQYF
TGTGCCAGCAGTTACCTTACTAGCGGGATTCAAGAGACCCAGTACTTC
>15|TRBJ2-7|TRBD2|NA|TRBV28
CASTLGLAGPGEQYF
TGTGCCAGCACGCTCGGGCTAGCGGGACCTGGCGAGCAGTACTTC
>16|TRBJ1-6|NA|few|TRBV27
CASSSTGSSYNSPLHF
TGTGCCAGCAGCTCTACTGGGAGCTCCTATAATTCACCCCTCCACTTT
>14|TRBJ1-1|NA|NA|TRBV4-3
CASPEENGNTEAFF
TGCGCCAGCCCCGAGGAGAACGGGAACACTGAAGCTTTCTTT
>16|TRBJ1-2|TRBD1|NA|TRBV6-5
CASSYLPGQGADGYTF
TGTGCCAGCAGTTACCTTCCGGGACAGGGGGCTGATGGCTACACCTTC
>14|TRBJ2-2|NA|NA|TRBV9
CASSVVASTGELFF
TGTGCCAGCAGCGTAGTTGCTAGTACCGGGGAGCTGTTTTTT
>14|TRBJ1-5|NA|NA|TRBV28
CASTIRGVGQPQHF
TGTGCCAGCACCATCCGGGGGGTAGGTCAGCCCCAGCATTTT
>19|TRBJ1-6|NA|NA|TRBV10-3
CAISDPRGVTLLGDSPLHF
TGTGCCATCAGTGACCCTCGGGGTGTCACTCTGCTTGGGGATTCACCCCTCCACTTT
>16|TRBJ2-3|TRBD2|NA|TRBV5-1
CASSALSLAGGDTQYF
TGCGCCAGCAGCGCCCTATCACTAGCGGGAGGAGATACGCAGTATTTT
>15|TRBJ1-1|NA|NA|TRBV19
CASKNARRGSTEAFF
TGTGCCAGCAAAAACGCGCGCAGGGGAAGCACTGAAGCTTTCTTT
>16|TRBJ2-1|NA|once|TRBV3-1/TRBV3-2
CASSQGISIVDNEQFF
TGTGCCAGCAGCCAAGGCATATCCATTGTTGACAATGAGCAGTTCTTC
>15|TRBJ1-4|NA|once|TRBV3-1/TRBV3-2
CASSPSRVANEKLFF
TGTGCCAGCAGCCCCTCCAGGGTAGCTAATGAAAAACTGTTTTTT
>14|TRBJ1-1|NA|NA|TRBV19
CASTAGGRRTEAFF
TGTGCCAGCACTGCGGGGGGGCGGAGGACTGAAGCTTTCTTT
>15|TRBJ2-3|TRBD2|NA|TRBV6-5
CAARGLAGGADTQYF
TGTGCCGCGAGGGGACTAGCGGGAGGGGCAGATACGCAGTATTTT
>15|TRBJ1-2|TRBD1|once|TRBV25-1
CASRGRGRGDYGYTF
TGTGCCAGCAGGGGCAGGGGGCGAGGTGACTATGGCTACACCTTC
>13|TRBJ2-7|NA|NA|TRBV18
CASSHTVAYEQYF
TGTGCCAGCTCACATACAGTTGCCTACGAGCAGTACTTC
>14|TRBJ1-1|TRBD1|NA|TRBV7-6
CASSRETGGTEAFF
TGTGCCAGCAGCCGCGAGACAGGGGGGACTGAAGCTTTCTTT
>16|TRBJ2-3|TRBD1|NA|TRBV7-3
CASSSPGGVGSDTQYF
TGTGCCAGCAGCTCCCCAGGGGGAGTTGGGTCAGATACGCAGTATTTT
>12|TRBJ2-2|NA|NA|TRBV6-4
CASQDRTGELFF
TGTGCCAGCCAAGACCGCACCGGGGAGCTGTTTTTT
>14|TRBJ2-2|NA|NA|TRBV6-4
CASRVGINTGELFF
TGTGCCAGCAGAGTAGGGATTAACACCGGGGAGCTGTTTTTT
>13|TRBJ1-4|NA|NA|TRBV6-6
CASSYGSEVGLFF
TGTGCCAGCAGTTACGGGAGTGAGGTGGGACTGTTTTTT
>16|TRBJ2-3|NA|NA|TRBV24-1
CATSDFRSEGTDTQYF
TGTGCCACCAGTGATTTTAGGAGTGAGGGCACAGATACGCAGTATTTT
>15|TRBJ1-5|NA|NA|TRBV7-3
CASSLNGGRGQPQHF
TGTGCCAGCAGCTTAAACGGTGGGAGGGGGCAGCCCCAGCATTTT
>14|TRBJ1-1|TRBD1|NA|TRBV10-3
CAISRTGGLPEAFF
TGTGCCATCAGCAGGACAGGCGGCCTCCCTGAAGCTTTCTTT
>16|TRBJ2-1|NA|NA|TRBV30
CAWSTPGTRGINEQFF
TGTGCCTGGAGTACCCCCGGGACCCGGGGAATCAATGAGCAGTTCTTC